These 30 T cell receptor beta chains originate from one sample sequenced in a study of T cells in tumors after PD-1 blockade. TCRdb's copy holds only in-frame clones and misses some; the assay was immunoSEQ multiplex PCR. The sample lists approximately 34,000 clones, around 72% occurring once. The sequences come from PBMCs, collected after anti-PD-1 treatment. The receptors come from a human donor with basal cell carcinoma.

This chain joins TRBV30 and TRBJ1-3, with D perhaps matching TRBD1 (5 bases). This CDR3 spans 15 amino acids. The V end lost 0 bases, the J end lost 0 bases, and 9 bases lay between the germline ends. The germline gives CDR1 GTSNPN, CDR2 SVGIG (reference sequence). The CDR3 loop reads CAWSVRQFSGNTIYF. The CDR3 DNA reads TGTGCCTGGAGTGTGAGACAGTTCTCTGGAAACACCATATATTTT.

The gene calls are TRBV28 and TRBJ1-4; D ambiguous. Germline values: CDR1 MDHEN, CDR2 SYDVKM. Trimming took off 3 bases at V and 6 bases at J, with 2 bases between the two ends. The CDR3 runs 11 residues. The CDR3 region is CASSFYEKLFF. The CDR3 coding sequence is TGTGCCAGCAGTTTCTATGAAAAACTGTTTTTT.

This clone appeared a single time. The chain uses TRBV30 and TRBJ1-6, with 9 bases that match TRBD1. Per the germline V gene, CDR1 is GTSNPN and CDR2 is SVGIG (reference sequence). V gave up 6 bases and J gave up 7 bases; unmatched junction bases: 13. The length of the CDR3 is 16 residues. CDR3 nucleotide sequence: TGTGCCTGCAGCCGGGACAGGGAATCGGTAAATTCACCCCTCCACTTT. Protein: CACSRDRESVNSPLHF. Drawing the rest from reference TRBV30 and TRBJ1-6, the complete variable domain is SQTIHQWPATLVQPVGSPLSLECTVEGTSNPNLYWYRQAAGRGLQLLFYSVGIGQISSEVPQNLSASRPQDRQFILSSKKLLLSDSGFYLCACSRDRESVNSPLHFGNGTRLTVT.

V is TRBV29-1 and J is TRBJ1-1; unclear D gene. The germline gives CDR1 SQVTM, CDR2 ANQGSEA. There are 12 residues in the CDR3. V dropped 4 bases and J dropped 1 base, with 7 bases sitting between them. CDR3 nucleotide sequence: TGCAGCGTTGCTTTAGGGAACACTGAAGCTTTCTTT. It specifies CSVALGNTEAFF.

This clone has a handful of counts. The rearrangement uses TRBV2 and TRBJ1-1; 10 bases align to TRBD1. The germline gives CDR1 SNHLY, CDR2 FYNNEI. J lost 4 bases, V lost 3 bases, and 2 bases had no gene match. The CDR3 is 14 amino acids. The CDR3 DNA reads TGTGCCAGCAGTGAGCGGGACAGGGGCACTGAAGCTTTCTTT. It is translated as CASSERDRGTEAFF.

The chain is built from TRBV19 and TRBJ1-5, with 9 bases identical to TRBD1. Trimming cost V 6 bases and J 3 bases; bases outside gene matches: 6. Germline-derived CDR1 and CDR2 are LNHDA and SQIVND (reference sequence). This CDR3 has 15 amino acids. The CDR3 loop reads CASRMGQGFNQPQHF. The CDR3 DNA sequence: TGTGCCAGTAGAATGGGACAGGGTTTCAATCAGCCCCAGCATTTT.

This clone was picked up a small number of times. J is TRBJ2-3 and V is TRBV2; 7 bases are a match to TRBD2. Germline assignment: CDR1 SNHLY and CDR2 FYNNEI. The junction had 7 bases not matched to a gene; V was cut back by 2 bases and J by 2 bases. This CDR3 spans 16 amino acids. The CDR3 DNA sequence: TGTGCCAGCAGTGAAAGTCGACTAGCCCTCACAGATACGCAGTATTTT. Translating gives CASSESRLALTDTQYF.

The chain employs TRBV7-6 and TRBJ1-1; D is unclear. Germline CDR1 reads SGHVS; CDR2 reads FNYEAQ. The CDR3 has 13 residues. Trimming left V 3 bases short and J 3 bases short, with 8 bases between. Written as DNA, the CDR3 is TGTGCCAGCAGCTTGGAGGTTTACACTGAAGCTTTCTTT. This gives the protein CASSLEVYTEAFF.

This clone was observed once. V gene TRBV2 combines with J gene TRBJ1-2; D is possibly TRBD1 (6 bases). Trimming removed 7 bases from V and 8 bases from J, with 17 bases in between. The CDR3 consists of 13 residues. Germline loops: CDR1 SNHLY, CDR2 FYNNEI. The CDR3 protein is CASNSVTRGGYTF. The CDR3 DNA sequence: TGTGCCAGCAACTCAGTGACGAGGGGGGGCTACACCTTC.

V usage is TRBV18 and J usage is TRBJ2-1; the D gene is possibly TRBD2 (6 bases). V was trimmed by 4 bases and J by 3 bases, leaving 13 bases between them. The V gene's germline CDR1 is KGHSH and CDR2 LQKENI. This CDR3 is 15 amino acids long. This CDR3 is CASSRGGADYNEQFF. For the CDR3, the DNA is TGTGCCAGCTCACGGGGCGGGGCGGACTACAATGAGCAGTTCTTC.

The chain combines TRBV7-2 with TRBJ2-7; TRBD2 agrees at 12 bases. Germline V gene lookup returns CDR1 SGHTA and CDR2 FQGNSA. V lost 8 bases, J lost 7 bases, and 15 bases stayed unmatched. The CDR3 consists of 16 residues. The CDR3 reads CASPLPPSGRAREQYF. DNA of the CDR3: TGTGCCAGCCCCCTCCCCCCTAGCGGGAGGGCCCGGGAGCAGTACTTC.

The V call is TRBV7-2, the J call TRBJ1-2; TRBD1 might be the D (6 bases). The CDR3 runs 13 residues. V was trimmed by 6 bases and J by 0 bases, leaving 8 bases between them. The germline CDR1 and CDR2 sequences are SGHTA and FQGNSA. DNA of the CDR3: TGTGCCAGCAGAAGGGGGGCTAACTATGGCTACACCTTC. It specifies CASRRGANYGYTF. The whole variable domain, remainder taken from reference TRBV7-2 and TRBJ1-2, is GAGVSQSPSNKVTEKGKDVELRCDPISGHTALYWYRQSLGQGLEFLIYFQGNSAPDKSGLPSDRFSAERTGGSVSTLTIQRTQQEDSAVYLCASRRGANYGYTFGSGTRLTVV.

The gene calls are TRBV11-3 and TRBJ2-7, with 10 nucleotides matching TRBD2. Germline V gives CDR1 SGHNT, CDR2 YENEEA. CDR3 length: 15 amino acids. The junction had 7 bases not matched to a gene; V was cut back by 5 bases and J by 3 bases. The CDR3 DNA is TGTGCCAGCAGCGTCTTAGCGGGGGGCTTCTACGAGCAGTACTTC. Amino acid sequence: CASSVLAGGFYEQYF.

V gene TRBV5-8 combines with J gene TRBJ1-5, with unresolved D. V lost 1 base to trimming and J lost 0 bases, with 14 bases between them. The V gene's germline CDR1 is SGHTS and CDR2 YDEGEE. The CDR3 has 17 amino acids. Here the CDR3 DNA reads TGTGCCAGCAGCTTGATGCGATCTGATAATAGCAATCAGCCCCAGCATTTT. Protein sequence: CASSLMRSDNSNQPQHF. The whole variable domain, remainder taken from reference TRBV5-8 and TRBJ1-5, is EAGVTQSPTHLIKTRGQQATLRCSPISGHTSVYWYQQALGLGLQFLLWYDEGEERNRGNFPPRFSGRQFPNYSSELNVNALELEDSALYLCASSLMRSDNSNQPQHFGDGTRLSIL.

CDR3 loop: CASSLPQGRAEQYF. The CDR3 coding sequence is TGTGCCAGCAGCTTGCCACAGGGACGAGCCGAGCAGTACTTC. The rearrangement joins TRBV5-4 to TRBJ2-7; tentatively, D is TRBD1 (6 bases). The CDR3 sequence is 14 residues long. CDR1 and CDR2 (germline): SGHNT, YYREEE (reference sequence). The V and J ends lost 1 base and 6 bases respectively, with 14 bases between them.

This clone was seen once. V and J are TRBV10-3 and TRBJ1-1, with a tentative D call TRBD1 (6 bases). Germline-derived CDR1 and CDR2 are ENHRY and SYGVKD. This CDR3 contains 15 residues. V lost 0 bases and J 4 bases, leaving 12 bases between the germline ends. As DNA, the CDR3 is TGTGCCATCAGTGAGTCACGAAGGGGGAGCACTGAAGCTTTCTTT. It codes for CAISESRRGSTEAFF.

This clone has a count of ten or more. V gene TRBV27 combines with J gene TRBJ1-5; D remains ambiguous. V lost 5 bases, J lost 3 bases, and 5 bases lay in between. Germline V gene data show CDR1 as MNHEY and CDR2 as SMNVEV (reference sequence). CDR3 length: 12 amino acids. The CDR3 bases are TGTGCCAGCAGTCCCCTCAATCAGCCCCAGCATTTT. Protein sequence: CASSPLNQPQHF.

V is TRBV9 and J is TRBJ1-2, with D perhaps TRBD1 (5 bases). Per germline, CDR1 SGDLS and CDR2 YYNGEE. Trimming cost V 0 bases and J 8 bases, with 14 bases left between them. The CDR3 is 14 amino acids. The CDR3 sequence is CASSVGAGRGGYTF. As DNA, the CDR3 is TGTGCCAGCAGCGTAGGAGCAGGGAGGGGAGGCTACACCTTC.

The genes are TRBV27 and TRBJ1-1; D is undetermined. Germline V lookup: CDR1 MNHEY, CDR2 SMNVEV (reference sequence). The CDR3 totals 13 residues. Trimming stripped 7 bases from V and 4 bases from J, with 13 bases between. The CDR3: CASNLQAGTEAFF. The CDR3 DNA sequence: TGTGCCAGCAACTTGCAGGCTGGCACTGAAGCTTTCTTT.

The gene calls are TRBV10-3 and TRBJ1-1; D is possibly TRBD1 (5 bases). In germline, CDR1 is ENHRY, CDR2 SYGVKD. The germline V and J ends were trimmed by 3 bases and 1 base, with 6 bases remaining between them. The CDR3 contains 13 residues. In DNA, the CDR3 is TGTGCCATCAGTGACAGGGAGAACACTGAAGCTTTCTTT. Amino acid sequence: CAISDRENTEAFF.

The chain links TRBV12-3 or TRBV12-4 to TRBJ1-2; no reliable D call. Trimming left V 5 bases short and J 5 bases short, with 12 bases between. This CDR3 comprises 13 residues. The CDR3 DNA reads as TGTGCCAGCAGTCCCGTCAGCTCTTATGGCTACACCTTC. Its translation is CASSPVSSYGYTF.

This clone was observed a few times. V gene TRBV6-5 combines with J gene TRBJ2-7; 8 bases are a match to TRBD2. V lost 6 bases to trimming and J lost 3 bases; unmatched junction nucleotides: 4. Germline V lookup: CDR1 MNHEY, CDR2 SVGAGI. The CDR3 totals 13 residues. The CDR3, as DNA: TGTGCCAGCAGAGTCGGGGGGGTCTACGAGCAGTACTTC. It yields the protein CASRVGGVYEQYF.

This chain uses TRBV6-2 or TRBV6-3 with TRBJ2-7; TRBD1 agrees at 7 bases. There are 15 residues in the CDR3. Germline V CDR1 and CDR2: MNHEY, SVGEGT. Losses at the gene ends were 6 bases for V and 3 bases for J; bases not matched to a gene: 11. Written as DNA, the CDR3 is TGTGCCAGCAGCTCCCGGGACAGCGAACTCTACGAGCAGTACTTC. It is translated as CASSSRDSELYEQYF.

The V call is TRBV11-1, the J call TRBJ2-7; 8 nucleotides align to TRBD2. The CDR3 is 15 residues long. J gave up 4 bases and V 5 bases, and 10 bases lay outside the gene matches. Germline CDR1 is SGHAT and CDR2 is FQDESV (reference sequence). The CDR3 region has the DNA TGTGCCAGCAGCCTCTCCGGGGGGGGCCAGTACGAGCAGTACTTC. Protein: CASSLSGGGQYEQYF.

The chain combines TRBV7-2 with TRBJ2-3; 7 bases are a match to TRBD1. Germline trimming cut 5 bases from V and 3 bases from J; bases unmatched to any gene: 5. Germline CDR1 and CDR2: SGHTA and FQGNSA. The CDR3 has 14 amino acids. The CDR3 loop reads CASSRDSLTDTQYF. CDR3 in DNA: TGTGCCAGCAGCCGGGACAGCTTAACAGATACGCAGTATTTT.

The V and J genes are TRBV6-1 and TRBJ2-4, with 8 bases fitting TRBD2. The J segment lost 2 bases and the V segment lost 4 bases, leaving 10 bases of the junction unmatched. There are 17 residues in the CDR3. Germline CDR1 and CDR2: MNHNS and SASEGT. The CDR3, as DNA: TGTGCCAGCAGTGGTCCCGGGGGGGCCCTTTCCAAAAACATTCAGTACTTC. Translation gives CASSGPGGALSKNIQYF.

The V gene is TRBV28, the J gene TRBJ2-7, with 11 nucleotides matching TRBD2. CDR3 size: 13 residues. Trimming at V came to 10 bases and at J to 9 bases, leaving 11 bases not matched to a gene. The V gene's germline CDR1 is MDHEN and CDR2 SYDVKM. In DNA form, the CDR3 reads TGTGCCACCACGACTAGCGGGACGTTCCGGCAGTACTTC. Its translation is CATTTSGTFRQYF.

The V and J genes are TRBV4-1 and TRBJ1-1; TRBD1 is a possible D gene (5 bases). The germline CDR1 and CDR2 sequences are MGHRA and YSYEKL. Trimming took off 0 bases at V and 6 bases at J, with 8 bases between the two ends. This CDR3 contains 13 residues. CDR3 sequence: CASSQEGDPEAFF. CDR3 sequence (DNA): TGCGCCAGCAGCCAAGAAGGGGACCCTGAAGCTTTCTTT.

This clone showed up just a few times. The chain uses TRBV19 and TRBJ1-6, with a tentative D call TRBD1 (5 bases). The CDR3 totals 17 residues. The ends were cut back, 0 bases at V and 3 bases at J, with 12 bases in the middle. Germline CDR1 reads LNHDA; CDR2 reads SQIVND (reference sequence). CDR3 region: CASSIETGTGYNSPLHF. The DNA of the CDR3 is TGTGCCAGTAGTATAGAGACGGGGACCGGCTATAATTCACCCCTCCACTTT. The full variable domain, its missing parts supplied by reference TRBV19 and TRBJ1-6, is DGGITQSPKYLFRKEGQNVTLSCEQNLNHDAMYWYRQDPGQGLRLIYYSQIVNDFQKGDIAEGYSVSREKKESFPLTVTSAQKNPTAFYLCASSIETGTGYNSPLHFGNGTRLTVT.

The V call is TRBV5-4, the J call TRBJ2-2, with 11 bases identical to TRBD1. Looked up from germline, CDR1 is SGHNT and CDR2 is YYREEE (reference sequence). V shed 3 bases and J 4 bases; nucleotides not matched to a gene: 5. CDR3 length: 16 residues. The DNA for the CDR3 is TGTGCCAGCAGCTCTGGACAGGGGGCTAGCACCGGGGAGCTGTTTTTT. This gives the protein CASSSGQGASTGELFF.